The 21 T cell receptor beta chains below come from one sample, sequenced in a study of CD8 T cells in ankylosing spondylitis. What these receptors recognize is not known. TCRdb fed the 5' RACE reads into MiXCR, producing one record per CDR3 protein. The table has roughly 400,000 distinct CDR3 sequences, 20% to 25% seen once; the top ten hold about 16%. Overall study findings and caveats: About 8 highly homologous variants formed a TCR beta motif that appeared characteristic of ankylosing spondylitis blood.

Sequenced input: blood, either unsorted or a sorted T cell fraction (not recorded which). The receptors here all came from a male donor with ankylosing spondylitis.

This chain uses TRBV28 with TRBJ1-1; 8 positions agree with TRBD1. The CDR3 has 14 amino acids. In germline, CDR1 is MDHEN, CDR2 SYDVKM. Unmatched junction bases numbered 9, after V lost 6 bases and J lost 6 bases. The CDR3 reads CASRTTGVFAEAFF. The CDR3 nucleotides are TGTGCCAGCAGGACGACAGGGGTTTTTGCTGAAGCTTTCTTT.

V gene TRBV15 combines with J gene TRBJ2-7; D is unclear. The length of the CDR3 is 14 residues. Trimming removed 3 bases at V and 7 bases at J, with 16 bases between. Germline V gives CDR1 LNHNV, CDR2 YYDKDF (reference sequence). In DNA form, the CDR3 reads TGTGCCACCAGCAGGGGGTCCCGAAACGGGGAGCAGTACTTC. Its translation is CATSRGSRNGEQYF. The full variable domain, with the rest looked up from reference TRBV15 and TRBJ2-7, is DAMVIQNPRYQVTQFGKPVTLSCSQTLNHNVMYWYQQKSSQAPKLLFHYYDKDFNNEADTPDNFQSRRPNTSFCFLDIRSPGLGDTAMYLCATSRGSRNGEQYFGPGTRLTVT.

The rearrangement links TRBV7-8 to TRBJ2-1; the D is unclear. Between the trimmed V and J ends, which lost 1 base and 0 bases, there was a span of 19 bases. From germline, CDR1 is SGHVS and CDR2 FQNEAQ. CDR3 size: 19 residues. The CDR3 region is CASSLVPSRGASSYNEQFF. CDR3 sequence (DNA): TGTGCCAGCAGCTTAGTGCCCAGCCGCGGCGCAAGCTCCTACAATGAGCAGTTCTTC.

Regarding this clonotype: A much larger clone sits a single nucleotide away, making a read error possible. The chain is built from TRBV29-1 and TRBJ2-3; no firm D call. The germline V and J ends were trimmed by 6 bases and 6 bases, with 13 bases remaining between them. The CDR3 loop spans 12 amino acids. CDR1 and CDR2 (germline): SQVTM, ANQGSEA. DNA for the CDR3: TGCAGCGTCTCTTGGTATCGGGATACGCAGTATTTT. This encodes CSVSWYRDTQYF.

In this sample, this clonotype turned up a few times. The J gene is TRBJ2-3, the V gene TRBV7-8, with 14 bases aligning to TRBD2. The CDR3 spans 17 residues. The V and J ends lost 8 bases and 5 bases, in that order; junction bases with no gene match: 12. Germline lookup yields CDR1 SGHVS and CDR2 FQNEAQ. CDR3 in amino acids: CASGRLTSGRAGDTQYF. For the CDR3, the DNA is TGTGCCAGCGGCCGGCTGACTAGCGGGAGGGCCGGAGATACGCAGTATTTT.

This clonotype was counted between two and nine times. V is TRBV5-1 and J is TRBJ2-1; 9 bases are a match to TRBD2. The germline V gene has CDR1 SGHRS and CDR2 YFSETQ. V gave up 2 bases and J gave up 2 bases; unmatched junction bases: 8. The CDR3 has 17 amino acids. The CDR3 DNA sequence: TGCGCCAGCAGCTTTCCCCATGGCGGGAGGGCCTACAATGAGCAGTTCTTC. This sequence encodes CASSFPHGGRAYNEQFF.

The J gene is TRBJ1-1, the V gene TRBV28; maybe TRBD1 (5 bases). Germline-derived CDR1 and CDR2 are MDHEN and SYDVKM. The CDR3 sequence is 14 residues long. V was clipped by 6 bases and J by 5 bases, with 16 bases between them. In DNA form, the CDR3 reads TGTGCCAGCAGGGGAGTGGGGGGAAGGACTGAAGCTTTCTTT. Translation: CASRGVGGRTEAFF.

This clonotype was detected only a few times. The gene calls are TRBV5-1 and TRBJ1-1; D possibly corresponds to TRBD1 (6 bases). The CDR3 is made up of 14 amino acids. Trimming took 4 bases from V and 2 from J, leaving 12 bases between them. The germline V gene encodes CDR1 SGHRS and CDR2 YFSETQ. This CDR3 is CASSVQGHNTEAFF. The DNA of the CDR3 is TGCGCCAGCAGCGTACAGGGCCACAACACTGAAGCTTTCTTT.

The chain links TRBV2 to TRBJ1-4; TRBD1 is a possible D gene (5 bases). The CDR3 length is 16 residues. The V end lost 4 bases, the J end lost 7 bases, and 19 bases lay between the germline ends. Per the germline V gene, CDR1 is SNHLY and CDR2 is FYNNEI. The CDR3 DNA is TGTGCCAGCAGTGCGATCGGGCAGGGAATCGGTGAAAAACTGTTTTTT. Protein sequence: CASSAIGQGIGEKLFF.

The V gene is TRBV10-1, the J gene TRBJ2-2; unclear D gene. From germline, CDR1 is WNHNN and CDR2 SYGVQD (reference sequence). CDR3 length equals 12 residues. V was clipped by 0 bases and J by 7 bases, with 3 bases between them. CDR3 in amino acids: CASSESVGELFF. In nucleotides, the CDR3 is TGCGCCAGCAGTGAGTCGGTCGGGGAGCTGTTTTTT.

This clonotype was counted only a few times. The V gene is TRBV7-9, the J gene TRBJ1-1, with unresolved D. The CDR3 has 10 residues. The V end lost 8 bases, the J end lost 3 bases, and 4 bases lay between the germline ends. Germline CDR1 SEHNR, CDR2 FQNEAQ (reference sequence). The CDR3 DNA follows: TGTGCCAGCGGGTACACTGAAGCTTTCTTT. It yields the protein CASGYTEAFF.

This chain links TRBV12-3 or TRBV12-4 with TRBJ1-1, with D tentatively TRBD1 (5 bases). Deletions cut 8 bases from V and 10 bases from J, with 17 bases between. The CDR3 is made up of 12 amino acids. The CDR3 nucleotides read TGTGCCAGCCTCTCCGGGGGTCAGGGAGCTTTCTTT. Translation: CASLSGGQGAFF.

The chain links TRBV9 to TRBJ2-1; D not certain. V lost 6 bases, J lost 4 bases, and 17 bases lay in between. The CDR3 contains 15 residues. CDR1 is SGDLS and CDR2 is YYNGEE in the germline V gene. In DNA, the CDR3 is TGTGCCAGCACTATCAGTGGTCATTCGTACAATGAGCAGTTCTTC. This gives the protein CASTISGHSYNEQFF.

V gene TRBV20-1 combines with J gene TRBJ2-3, with 11 bases matching TRBD1. CDR1 and CDR2 (germline): DFQATT, SNEGSKA (reference sequence). CDR3 length: 13 residues. V lost 5 bases and J lost 6; bases outside the gene matches: 4. The CDR3, as DNA: TGCAGTGCTCGGACAGGGGGCTTCGATACGCAGTATTTT. Protein product: CSARTGGFDTQYF.

This clonotype was counted a few times. The chain links TRBV3-1 to TRBJ2-1; the match to TRBD2 covers 12 bases. This CDR3 spans 20 amino acids. Trimming removed 2 bases from V and 8 bases from J; junction bases left unmatched: 19. Germline CDR1 is LGHDT and CDR2 is YNNKEL (reference sequence). The CDR3 loop reads CASSQRPRLAGDSVTHEQFF. For the CDR3, the DNA is TGTGCCAGCAGCCAAAGGCCCCGACTAGCGGGAGATTCTGTTACCCATGAGCAGTTCTTC.

A note on this clonotype: A junction boundary mismatches the germline segment, possibly from a read error. This chain uses TRBV11-2 with TRBJ2-1, with 9 bases that match TRBD2. The CDR3 runs to 17 residues. Per germline, CDR1 SGHAT and CDR2 FQNNGV. CDR3 protein: CASSLDPLRGGYNEQFF. CDR3 coding DNA: TGTGCCAGCAGCCTAGACCCCCTGCGGGGGGGGTACAATGAGCAGTTCTTC.

The chain is built from TRBV20-1 and TRBJ2-7; 9 positions agree with TRBD2. In germline, CDR1 is DFQATT, CDR2 SNEGSKA (reference sequence). V dropped 3 bases and J dropped 7; count of bases not matched to a gene: 10. The CDR3 is 14 residues long. The CDR3 reads CSASRLAGIGEQYF. CDR3 in DNA: TGCAGTGCTAGTCGCCTAGCGGGAATTGGGGAGCAGTACTTC.

The CDR3 coding sequence is TGTGCCAGCAGTGAAGCGGGCGGGGGCTTCTACGAGCAGTACTTC. Translating it yields CASSEAGGGFYEQYF. The gene calls are TRBV2 and TRBJ2-7, with D possibly matching TRBD2 (7 bases). This CDR3 is 15 amino acids long. CDR1 SNHLY and CDR2 FYNNEI come from the germline V gene. Trimming shortened V by 0 bases and J by 3 bases, and 12 bases separated the two germline ends.

This chain joins TRBV24-1 and TRBJ2-3; D may correspond to TRBD1 or TRBD2 (5 bases each). The CDR3 has 15 amino acids. Trimming left V 9 bases short and J 1 base short, with 16 bases between. CDR1 is KGHDR, CDR2 SFDVKD, per germline. CDR3 bases: TGTGCCACCCAGGTTGGGGACCCCCGCACAGATACGCAGTATTTT. Its translation: CATQVGDPRTDTQYF.

The table lists this clonotype with a few counts. The gene calls are TRBV20-1 and TRBJ2-7; D perhaps matches TRBD2 (6 bases). Germline assignment: CDR1 DFQATT and CDR2 SNEGSKA (reference sequence). The CDR3 spans 13 residues. The CDR3 region has the DNA TGCAGCCCCCAAGCGGACTACTCCTACGAGCAGTACTTC. Protein sequence: CSPQADYSYEQYF.

The V and J genes are TRBV6-1 and TRBJ1-1; 7 nucleotides align to TRBD1. The CDR3 contains 13 residues. Trimming cost V 6 bases and J 4 bases; bases outside gene matches: 5. Germline V gene data show CDR1 as MNHNS and CDR2 as SASEGT. The CDR3, as DNA: TGTGCCAGCAGCCCGCGACAGGGCACTGAAGCTTTCTTT. This sequence encodes CASSPRQGTEAFF.